One and the same sample provided the 27 T cell receptor beta chains below, sequenced in a study of T cells after yellow fever vaccination. MiXCR was run by TCRdb on the 5' RACE reads, yielding one entry per CDR3 protein. The sample has about 500,000 distinct CDR3 sequences, about a sixth seen once. The sample here was PBMCs, taken 5 days after the first yellow fever vaccination. Source of these receptors: a young man who received the YFV17D yellow fever vaccine.

There are a few counts of this clonotype. The J gene is TRBJ1-3, the V gene TRBV2, with D unclear. Germline CDR1 reads SNHLY; CDR2 reads FYNNEI. Trimming cost V 6 bases and J 0 bases, with 18 bases left between them. The CDR3 length is 17 residues. CDR3 nucleotides: TGTGCCAGCAGGTACCGACTAGTACGAACCTCTGGAAACACCATATATTTT. Encoded protein: CASRYRLVRTSGNTIYF.

V usage is TRBV6-5 and J usage is TRBJ2-1, with unresolved D. The CDR3 is made up of 11 amino acids. From germline, CDR1 is MNHEY and CDR2 SVGAGI. Trimming cost V 0 bases and J 16 bases, with 10 bases left between them. The CDR3 loop is CASSYSIFTFF. The CDR3 DNA reads as TGTGCCAGCAGTTACTCGATCTTTACTTTCTTC.

This chain joins TRBV27 and TRBJ2-1, with D unclear. Between the trimmed V and J ends, which lost 4 bases and 4 bases, there was a span of 11 bases. The CDR3 is made up of 14 amino acids. Germline V gives CDR1 MNHEY, CDR2 SMNVEV (reference sequence). The DNA of the CDR3 is TGTGCCAGCAGTTCCTATACTAAATACAATGAGCAGTTCTTC. It yields the protein CASSSYTKYNEQFF.

The chain employs TRBV5-4 and TRBJ2-7; no definite D call. CDR3 length equals 13 residues. Trimming shortened V by 0 bases and J by 2 bases, and 6 bases separated the two germline ends. The germline V gene encodes CDR1 SGHNT and CDR2 YYREEE (reference sequence). The CDR3 DNA reads TGTGCCAGCAGCTTGGGGTCCACCTACGAGCAGTACTTC. It translates to CASSLGSTYEQYF.

This chain joins TRBV11-2 and TRBJ2-2; tentatively, D is TRBD1 or TRBD2 (6 bases each). The CDR3 is 18 amino acids. Trimming stripped 2 bases from V and 5 bases from J, with 21 bases between. CDR1 SGHAT and CDR2 FQNNGV come from the germline V gene. CDR3 DNA: TGTGCCAGCAGCTTAAATGGGGGCCGCGGGGCGGGTACCGGGGAGCTGTTTTTT. Translation: CASSLNGGRGAGTGELFF.

This clonotype occurred a few times. V and J are TRBV5-1 and TRBJ1-1; 8 nucleotides agree with TRBD1. Germline lookup yields CDR1 SGHRS and CDR2 YFSETQ. The ends lost 5 bases at V and 3 bases at J; junction bases unmatched: 9. This CDR3 is 15 amino acids long. CDR3 protein: CASRGRGRGDTEAFF. CDR3 coding DNA: TGCGCCAGCAGGGGCAGGGGGCGTGGAGACACTGAAGCTTTCTTT.

This clonotype came up many times. J is TRBJ2-1 and V is TRBV7-9, with 11 positions matching TRBD2. Germline values: CDR1 SEHNR, CDR2 FQNEAQ (reference sequence). The CDR3 loop spans 15 amino acids. With V trimmed by 6 bases and J by 7 bases, 8 bases remained unmatched. The CDR3 is CASRRLAGGLNEQFF. CDR3 in DNA: TGTGCCAGCAGACGGCTAGCGGGGGGCCTTAATGAGCAGTTCTTC.

As DNA, the CDR3 is TGTGCCAGCAGTTTAGGGGGACCGCGGGAGCAGTTCTTC. This gives the protein CASSLGGPREQFF. This rearrangement joins TRBV12-3 or TRBV12-4 to TRBJ2-1; either TRBD1 or TRBD2 may supply D (5 bases each). The V gene lost 1 base and the J gene lost 10 bases, with 11 bases spanning the gap. This CDR3 is 13 amino acids long.

This clonotype has more than one count but fewer than ten. The chain recombines TRBV19 with TRBJ2-7; D gene ambiguous. The CDR3 covers 14 residues. Germline CDR1 is LNHDA and CDR2 is SQIVND (reference sequence). V was clipped by 5 bases and J by 0 bases, with 11 bases between them. CDR3: CASSWQANSYEQYF. The CDR3 coding sequence is TGTGCCAGTAGTTGGCAGGCTAACTCCTACGAGCAGTACTTC.

This clonotype was found a few times. The chain carries TRBV11-1 and TRBJ1-6; TRBD1 aligns across 8 bases. Germline V gives CDR1 SGHAT, CDR2 FQDESV (reference sequence). This CDR3 region has 18 residues. V lost 6 bases and J lost 8; bases outside the gene matches: 18. The chain's CDR3 is CASSFWRLDREKDSPLHF. Here the CDR3 DNA reads TGTGCCAGCAGTTTTTGGAGGCTGGACAGGGAGAAGGATTCACCCCTCCACTTT. The entire variable domain, with the rest obtained from reference TRBV11-1 and TRBJ1-6, is as follows: EAEVAQSPRYKITEKSQAVAFWCDPISGHATLYWYRQILGQGPELLVQFQDESVVDDSQLPKDRFSAERLKGVDSTLKIQPAELGDSAMYLCASSFWRLDREKDSPLHFGNGTRLTVT.

The chain couples TRBV6-5 to TRBJ2-3; D remains unclear. The CDR3 totals 14 residues. V lost 0 bases and J 0 bases, leaving 4 bases between the germline ends. Per germline, CDR1 MNHEY and CDR2 SVGAGI. The CDR3 here is CASSYSRSTDTQYF. CDR3 DNA sequence: TGTGCCAGCAGTTACTCGCGGAGCACAGATACGCAGTATTTT.

V and J are TRBV14 and TRBJ1-1, with D tentatively TRBD1 (5 bases). Trimming took 0 bases from V and 1 from J, leaving 15 bases between them. The CDR3 covers 17 residues. Germline V gives CDR1 SGHDN, CDR2 FVKESK. Written as DNA, the CDR3 is TGTGCCAGCAGCCAAGATAGTGGCCGAGACAGGAACACTGAAGCTTTCTTT. Its translation: CASSQDSGRDRNTEAFF.

This chain uses TRBV7-8 with TRBJ1-6, with D perhaps TRBD1 (6 bases). The V end lost 1 base, the J end lost 9 bases, and 13 bases lay between the germline ends. The CDR3 spans 15 residues. Germline V gene lookup returns CDR1 SGHVS and CDR2 FQNEAQ. The CDR3 DNA sequence: TGTGCCAGCAGCTTAGACCGGCTGGGGGCTTCACCCCTCCACTTT. Protein product: CASSLDRLGASPLHF.

This sequence joins TRBV6-1 and TRBJ1-2; possibly TRBD1 for D (5 bases). CDR1 and CDR2 (germline): MNHNS, SASEGT. CDR3 size: 14 residues. V was shortened by 7 bases and J by 2 bases, with 14 bases between the two germline ends. The CDR3 DNA is TGTGCCAGCACCTCACCGCAGGGAAACTATGGCTACACCTTC. This sequence encodes CASTSPQGNYGYTF.

The chain combines TRBV9 with TRBJ1-2; 8 positions match TRBD1. The CDR3 loop spans 13 amino acids. In germline, CDR1 is SGDLS, CDR2 YYNGEE. V lost 3 bases, J lost 7 bases, and 5 bases stayed unmatched. The chain's CDR3 is CASSAGQEVGYTF. CDR3 DNA sequence: TGTGCCAGCAGCGCGGGACAGGAGGTTGGCTACACCTTC.

The V and J genes are TRBV5-1 and TRBJ2-1, with D tentatively TRBD1 (5 bases). The CDR3 totals 15 residues. V lost 1 base, J lost 9 bases, and 17 bases lay in between. The germline CDR1 and CDR2 sequences are SGHRS and YFSETQ. The CDR3 loop is CASSLIPRVDGEQFF. Here the CDR3 DNA reads TGCGCCAGCAGCTTGATCCCCAGGGTGGACGGTGAGCAGTTCTTC. Filled out from reference TRBV5-1 and TRBJ2-1, the complete variable domain reads KAGVTQTPRYLIKTRGQQVTLSCSPISGHRSVSWYQQTPGQGLQFLFEYFSETQRNKGNFPGRFSGRQFSNSRSEMNVSTLELGDSALYLCASSLIPRVDGEQFFGPGTRLTVL.

This clonotype was detected only a few times. The chain combines TRBV7-8 with TRBJ1-4; D is unclear. The CDR3 runs 13 residues. Per germline, CDR1 SGHVS and CDR2 FQNEAQ. V shed 1 base and J shed 8 bases, with 8 bases lying between them. In DNA, the CDR3 is TGTGCCAGCAGCTTAGGGTCTGAGGAAAAACTGTTTTTT. This encodes CASSLGSEEKLFF.

This clonotype was counted many times. The CDR3 is CASSLTGDEKTQYF. In nucleotides, the CDR3 is TGCGCCAGCAGTCTTACAGGGGATGAGAAGACCCAGTACTTC. The V gene is TRBV5-1, the J gene TRBJ2-5; 7 nucleotides line up with TRBD1. The CDR3 covers 14 residues. The V and J ends lost 5 bases and 6 bases, in that order; junction bases with no gene match: 10. Germline CDR1 SGHRS, CDR2 YFSETQ.

The chain recombines TRBV25-1 with TRBJ1-3, with TRBD1 as a possible D gene (5 bases). This CDR3 region has 14 residues. V shed 2 bases and J shed 4 bases, with 9 bases lying between them. Per the germline V gene, CDR1 is MGHDK and CDR2 is SYGVNS. CDR3 loop: CASSEAGWGNTIYF. In nucleotides, the CDR3 is TGTGCCAGCAGTGAAGCAGGGTGGGGAAACACCATATATTTT.

The chain has TRBV5-1 and TRBJ2-1; D is ambiguous. The V gene lost 0 bases and the J gene lost 0 bases, with 7 bases spanning the gap. Germline CDR1 reads SGHRS; CDR2 reads YFSETQ. The length of the CDR3 is 15 residues. The CDR3 DNA reads as TGCGCCAGCAGCTTGGCAATGAGCTCCTACAATGAGCAGTTCTTC. Amino acids: CASSLAMSSYNEQFF.

This clonotype has more than one count but fewer than ten. This chain uses TRBV5-1 with TRBJ2-4, with D possibly TRBD2 on 5 matching bases. The CDR3 totals 17 residues. CDR1 SGHRS and CDR2 YFSETQ come from the germline V gene. Trimming left V 1 base short and J 2 bases short, with 16 bases between. The DNA for the CDR3 is TGCGCCAGCAGCTTGTATCAGCTCGGGGTAACCAAAAACATTCAGTACTTC. Amino acid sequence: CASSLYQLGVTKNIQYF.

The chain has TRBV7-9 and TRBJ2-3; 10 nucleotides align to TRBD2. Germline V CDR1 and CDR2: SEHNR, FQNEAQ (reference sequence). The CDR3 is 16 residues long. After removal of 4 bases from V and 2 bases from J, the junction contained 6 bases not matched to a gene. The CDR3 DNA follows: TGTGCCAGCAGCTCCCAACTAGCGGGGTCCACAGATACGCAGTATTTT. It encodes CASSSQLAGSTDTQYF.

This chain connects TRBV4-3 to TRBJ1-6, with D unclear. The germline V gene encodes CDR1 LGHNA and CDR2 YSLEER. The CDR3 consists of 15 residues. V dropped 1 base and J dropped 12 bases, with 16 bases sitting between them. The CDR3 sequence is CASSQGPSRREPLHF. CDR3 sequence (DNA): TGCGCCAGCAGCCAAGGGCCGTCCCGAAGAGAACCCCTCCACTTT.

The V gene is TRBV10-3, the J gene TRBJ1-2, with a tentative D call TRBD1 (6 bases). Germline V lookup: CDR1 ENHRY, CDR2 SYGVKD. This CDR3 spans 16 amino acids. The V and J ends lost 4 bases and 2 bases respectively, with 17 bases between them. The CDR3 region has the DNA TGTGCCATCAGTGTCCCCCGGGGGGGCAGGAACTATGGCTACACCTTC. It encodes CAISVPRGGRNYGYTF.

The chain uses TRBV7-9 and TRBJ2-7, with unresolved D. The CDR3 is 12 residues long. Trimming pared 3 bases from V and 5 bases from J, leaving 8 bases between. CDR1 is SEHNR and CDR2 is FQNEAQ in the germline V gene (reference sequence). The CDR3, as DNA: TGTGCCAGCAGCTTTCTAGAGAACGAGCAGTACGTC. It yields the protein CASSFLENEQYV.

This chain connects TRBV4-1 to TRBJ2-5; D perhaps matches TRBD1 (6 bases). CDR3 length: 14 residues. Germline V gene sequence: CDR1 MGHRA, CDR2 YSYEKL. Trimming pared 0 bases from V and 4 bases from J, leaving 9 bases between. Here the CDR3 DNA reads TGCGCCAGCAGCCAAGACGGACAGAGAGAGACCCAGTACTTC. Translating it yields CASSQDGQRETQYF.

V and J are TRBV6-1 and TRBJ2-5; D perhaps matches TRBD2 (6 bases). This CDR3 is built from 14 residues. Germline CDR1 reads MNHNS; CDR2 reads SASEGT. With 5 bases removed from V and 4 bases from J, the gap between germline ends came to 14 bases. CDR3 amino acids: CASSRGVGGETQYF. The CDR3 DNA sequence: TGTGCCAGCAGTCGAGGAGTCGGGGGAGAGACCCAGTACTTC.